These T cell receptor beta chains were read from a single sample in a study of blood T cell repertoires in COVID-19. Only in-frame clones appear in the TCRdb table, and some are missing; sequencing was by immunoSEQ multiplex PCR. The sample lists about 63,000 clones; just over 85% were seen once. The sample consisted of peripheral blood. These receptors came from a human donor in a cohort sampled during active COVID-19. The CDR3 runs from the conserved cysteine through the conserved F or W. The D gene is left open where the match is weak. Not all rows give a size; the values are once, few, many and, for expanded clones, a class.

clone_size | d_call | j_call | v_call | cdr3_aa | cdr3_nt
. | . | TRBJ2-7 | TRBV29-1 | CSVELAGKDEQYF | TGCAGCGTTGAACTAGCCGGGAAGGACGAGCAGTACTTC
once | TRBD2 | TRBJ2-1 | TRBV9 | CASSVDAGGYINEQFF | TGTGCCAGCAGCGTAGACGCGGGGGGATATATCAATGAGCAGTTCTTC
. | . | TRBJ2-1 | TRBV2 | CASSVRGSGDEQFF | TGTGCCAGCAGTGTTCGAGGGTCGGGCGATGAGCAGTTCTTC
. | . | TRBJ2-5 | TRBV27 | CASSLSFWRGTKETQYF | TGTGCCAGCAGTTTATCGTTCTGGCGGGGAACTAAAGAGACCCAGTACTTC
once | . | TRBJ1-2 | TRBV4-1 | CASSQPTGGRPNYGYTF | TGCGCCAGCAGCCAACCAACGGGGGGGCGCCCGAACTATGGCTACACCTTC
. | TRBD1 | TRBJ2-3 | TRBV9 | CASSPGTGGNTDTQYF | TGTGCCAGCAGCCCAGGGACAGGGGGGAACACAGATACGCAGTATTTT
. | . | TRBJ2-7 | TRBV27 | CASKSLGDSSYEQYF | TGTGCCAGCAAAAGTCTGGGGGACTCCTCCTACGAGCAGTACTTC
. | TRBD2 | TRBJ2-2 | TRBV7-2 | CASSQRGLAGYTGELFF | TGTGCCAGCAGCCAAAGGGGTCTAGCGGGATACACCGGGGAGCTGTTTTTT
. | TRBD2 | TRBJ2-3 | TRBV28 | CASSAGLAGVFGTDTQYF | TGTGCCAGCAGTGCCGGACTAGCGGGAGTATTCGGCACAGATACGCAGTATTTT
. | . | TRBJ1-1 | TRBV11-3 | CASSPYRNTEAFF | TGTGCCAGCAGCCCATACAGGAACACTGAAGCTTTCTTT
. | . | TRBJ2-2 | TRBV2 | CASSGDTGELFF | TGTGCCAGCAGTGGAGACACCGGGGAGCTGTTTTTT
. | . | TRBJ2-7 | TRBV12-2 | CASRTDRREQYF | TGTGCAAGTCGTACGGACAGACGGGAGCAGTACTTC
. | . | TRBJ2-2 | TRBV18 | CASSPPYQGGTGELFF | TGTGCCAGCTCACCACCGTACCAGGGGGGCACCGGGGAGCTGTTTTTT
few | TRBD2 | TRBJ2-1 | TRBV7-6 | CASSLARTSNEQFF | TGTGCCAGCAGCTTAGCTAGGACTAGCAATGAGCAGTTCTTC
. | TRBD1 | TRBJ1-5 | TRBV28 | CASSQTGSLGQPQHF | TGTGCCAGCAGTCAGACAGGGAGTCTGGGTCAGCCCCAGCATTTT
. | TRBD2 | TRBJ2-1 | TRBV28 | CASRPGTSGRNEQFF | TGTGCCAGCAGACCAGGGACTAGCGGGAGAAATGAGCAGTTCTTC
once | . | TRBJ2-3 | TRBV11-2 | CASSFGDTQYF | TGTGCCAGCAGCTTCGGAGATACGCAGTATTTT
. | TRBD1 | TRBJ2-5 | TRBV2 | CASRLQGIREETQYF | TGTGCCAGCAGACTACAGGGGATCCGGGAAGAGACCCAGTACTTC
. | TRBD1 | TRBJ2-6 | TRBV5-4 | CASSLEGQGSGANVLTF | TGTGCCAGCAGCTTGGAGGGACAGGGCTCTGGGGCCAACGTCCTGACTTTC
. | . | TRBJ1-5 | TRBV2 | CATGGTVSGGGPQHF | TGTGCCACCGGAGGGACCGTCTCCGGAGGAGGGCCCCAGCATTTT
. | TRBD2 | TRBJ2-5 | TRBV7-3 | CASSPGSGGENQETQYF | TGTGCCAGCAGCCCGGGCAGCGGGGGGGAAAACCAAGAGACCCAGTACTTC
. | . | TRBJ2-3 | TRBV5-4 | CASSSNRDTQYF | TGTGCCAGCAGCTCGAACAGAGATACGCAGTATTTT
few | TRBD1 | TRBJ1-1 | TRBV4-3 | CASSQRDRGGTEAFF | TGCGCCAGCAGCCAGAGAGACAGGGGCGGCACTGAAGCTTTCTTT
. | TRBD1 | TRBJ2-1 | TRBV28 | CASSLRTGTTYNEQFF | TGTGCCAGCAGTCTTAGGACAGGGACAACCTACAATGAGCAGTTCTTC
once | TRBD2 | TRBJ2-5 | TRBV7-9 | CASSLAGGLQETQYF | TGTGCCAGCAGCCTAGCGGGAGGCCTCCAAGAGACCCAGTACTTC
. | TRBD1 | TRBJ1-6 | TRBV7-2 | CASSRDRGNSPLHF | TGTGCCAGCAGCAGGGACAGGGGAAATTCACCCCTCCACTTT
. | . | TRBJ2-6 | TRBV7-6 | CASSLSPGHSSGANVLTF | TGTGCCAGCAGCCTCTCGCCGGGACACAGCTCTGGGGCCAACGTCCTGACTTTC
. | TRBD2 | TRBJ2-7 | TRBV11-2 | CASSSSGGPTEQYF | TGTGCCAGCAGCTCTAGCGGGGGGCCAACCGAGCAGTACTTC
. | TRBD1 | TRBJ1-2 | TRBV2 | CASSGQGAMSRGYTF | TGTGCCAGCAGCGGACAGGGGGCAATGAGCCGGGGCTACACCTTC
. | TRBD1 | TRBJ2-1 | TRBV28 | CASSLWATGGSNEQFF | TGTGCCAGCAGTTTATGGGCGACAGGGGGTTCCAATGAGCAGTTCTTC
. | . | TRBJ1-2 | TRBV6-5 | CASSPDWFGYTF | TGTGCCAGCAGTCCTGACTGGTTCGGCTACACCTTC
. | . | TRBJ2-3 | TRBV7-6 | CASSLGAQGTDTQYF | TGTGCCAGCAGCTTAGGGGCGCAGGGCACAGATACGCAGTATTTT
. | . | TRBJ2-3 | TRBV5-4 | CASRSGGPSTDTQYF | TGTGCCAGCAGATCCGGGGGGCCCAGCACAGATACGCAGTATTTT
. | TRBD2 | TRBJ2-5 | TRBV7-2 | CASSPRLAWETQYF | TGTGCCAGCAGCCCCCGACTAGCCTGGGAGACCCAGTACTTC
. | TRBD1 | TRBJ1-6 | TRBV7-2 | CASSLVRGPNSPLHF | TGTGCCAGCAGCTTAGTTAGGGGGCCGAATTCACCCCTCCACTTT
. | . | TRBJ1-1 | TRBV29-1 | CSVVRREGQEAFF | TGCAGCGTTGTAAGGAGGGAGGGGCAGGAAGCTTTCTTT
. | . | TRBJ2-5 | TRBV11-2 | CASSLGSETQYF | TGTGCCAGCAGCTTAGGTTCGGAGACCCAGTACTTC
. | . | TRBJ2-1 | TRBV18 | CASSPAQGTYNEQFF | TGTGCCAGCTCACCTGCACAGGGCACCTACAATGAGCAGTTCTTC
. | . | TRBJ1-2 | TRBV29-1 | CSADTGINYGYTF | TGCAGCGCTGACACGGGGATCAACTATGGCTACACCTTC
once | . | TRBJ2-7 | TRBV2 | CASTPLLAGEQYF | TGTGCCAGCACCCCTCTCCTAGCTGGCGAGCAGTACTTC